These 22 T cell receptor beta chains were all obtained from the same sample, sequenced in a study of T cells in Graves' hyperthyroidism and ophthalmopathy. TCR beta CDR3 regions were amplified from RNA. Primed by the HTBI set, a first-round RT-PCR was run on the TCR CDR3. MiXCR, applied by TCRdb to the multiplex PCR reads, yields one record per CDR3 protein. This table has 490,000 or so distinct CDR3 sequences, 20% to 25% appearing once. Sequencing was performed on blood. These receptors all stem from a woman aged 70-85 years with Graves' ophthalmopathy.

This clonotype was picked up many times. The chain links TRBV28 to TRBJ2-3; D may correspond to TRBD1 or TRBD2 (5 bases each). This CDR3 has 13 residues. V lost 7 bases, J lost 5 bases, and 13 bases lay in between. Germline lookup yields CDR1 MDHEN and CDR2 SYDVKM. CDR3 protein: CASMGRSRDTQYF. CDR3 coding DNA: TGTGCCAGCATGGGACGTTCGAGAGATACGCAGTATTTT. Drawing the rest from reference TRBV28 and TRBJ2-3, the complete variable domain is DVKVTQSSRYLVKRTGEKVFLECVQDMDHENMFWYRQDPGLGLRLIYFSYDVKMKEKGDIPEGYSVSREKKERFSLILESASTNQTSMYLCASMGRSRDTQYFGPGTRLTVL.

This clonotype was seen only a few times. The genes are TRBV13 and TRBJ2-5, with TRBD1 matching 12 bases. Germline V CDR1 and CDR2: PRHDT, FYEKMQ (reference sequence). The CDR3 loop spans 16 amino acids. With 2 bases clipped from V and 2 bases from J, the junction kept 3 bases outside the gene matches. The CDR3: CASSLRDRGRQETQYF. As DNA, the CDR3 is TGTGCCAGCAGCTTAAGGGACAGGGGGCGTCAAGAGACCCAGTACTTC.

In this sample, this clonotype turned up a few times. The rearrangement links TRBV5-1 to TRBJ2-1, with 10 bases matching TRBD2. The CDR3 consists of 15 residues. The V gene's germline CDR1 is SGHRS and CDR2 YFSETQ. V was pared by 4 bases and J by 9 bases, with 10 bases of the junction left unmatched. The CDR3 nucleotides read TGCGCCAGCAGCCTTGGGGCTAGCGGGAGTACTGAGCAGTTCTTC. This encodes CASSLGASGSTEQFF.

In nucleotides, the CDR3 is TGTGCCAGCAGCTCGCGGGACAGGGGGCTTGGATACATTCAGTACTTC. It encodes CASSSRDRGLGYIQYF. V is TRBV13 and J is TRBJ2-4, with 12 bases identical to TRBD1. This CDR3 comprises 16 residues. J was trimmed by 8 bases and V by 4 bases; bases with no gene match: 9. The V gene's germline CDR1 is PRHDT and CDR2 FYEKMQ (reference sequence). The full variable domain, rest sourced from reference TRBV13 and TRBJ2-4, is AAGVIQSPRHLIKEKRETATLKCYPIPRHDTVYWYQQGPGQDPQFLISFYEKMQSDKGSIPDRFSAQQFSDYHSELNMSSLELGDSALYFCASSSRDRGLGYIQYFGAGTRLSVL.

This chain uses TRBV19 with TRBJ1-4; tentatively, D is TRBD1 (5 bases). CDR3 size: 14 residues. The V gene lost 5 bases and the J gene lost 5 bases, with 12 bases spanning the gap. Per germline, CDR1 LNHDA and CDR2 SQIVND (reference sequence). CDR3 sequence (DNA): TGTGCCAGTAGTCCTCACGGGACCAATGAAAAACTGTTTTTT. Residues: CASSPHGTNEKLFF.

This clonotype was picked up a small number of times. This chain connects TRBV7-9 to TRBJ2-1, with TRBD1 matching 7 bases. Per the germline V gene, CDR1 is SEHNR and CDR2 is FQNEAQ (reference sequence). The CDR3 runs to 14 residues. V was clipped by 3 bases and J by 5 bases; unmatched bases: 4. In DNA, the CDR3 is TGTGCCAGCAGCTTCCGCAGGGGGAACAATGAGCAGTTCTTC. Amino acids: CASSFRRGNNEQFF.

The genes are TRBV27 and TRBJ1-2; D uncertain. Germline V lookup: CDR1 MNHEY, CDR2 SMNVEV (reference sequence). V shed 6 bases and J shed 0 bases, with 11 bases lying between them. CDR3 size: 14 residues. In DNA, the CDR3 is TGTGCCAGCAGCCGAGGTGCCGCTAACTATGGCTACACCTTC. It codes for CASSRGAANYGYTF.

This rearrangement joins TRBV20-1 to TRBJ2-7, with a tentative D call TRBD2 (5 bases). Trimming shortened V by 2 bases and J by 5 bases, and 7 bases separated the two germline ends. CDR3 length equals 11 residues. Germline CDR1 DFQATT, CDR2 SNEGSKA (reference sequence). In nucleotides, the CDR3 is TGCAGTGCTAGACGGACTGACGAGCAGTACTTC. Protein product: CSARRTDEQYF.

The genes are TRBV12-3 or TRBV12-4 and TRBJ2-6; unclear D gene. The CDR3 is made up of 17 amino acids. With 6 bases removed from V and 0 bases from J, the gap between germline ends came to 15 bases. CDR3 bases: TGTGCCAGCAGCATTTCGGGCAGGAGCTCTGGGGCCAACGTCCTGACTTTC. Its translation is CASSISGRSSGANVLTF.

This chain joins TRBV18 and TRBJ2-1, with TRBD2 matching over 8 bases. The J segment lost 8 bases and the V segment lost 3 bases, leaving 12 bases of the junction unmatched. The CDR3 loop spans 16 amino acids. Germline V gives CDR1 KGHSH, CDR2 LQKENI. The chain's CDR3 is CASSPRLAGPGDEQFF. For the CDR3, the DNA is TGTGCCAGCTCACCCCGATTAGCGGGACCTGGGGATGAGCAGTTCTTC.

V gene TRBV7-9 combines with J gene TRBJ1-4, with TRBD1 matching 8 bases. V shed 6 bases, J shed 8 bases, and the junction held 8 bases outside the gene matches. The CDR3 runs to 14 residues. CDR1 is SEHNR, CDR2 FQNEAQ, per germline (reference sequence). CDR3 nucleotides: TGTGCCAGCAGACTACCAGGGGGCAAGGAAAAACTGTTTTTT. This encodes CASRLPGGKEKLFF.

The sample holds a few counts of this clonotype. The chain links TRBV7-2 to TRBJ1-1; D is possibly TRBD1 (5 bases). Germline V lookup: CDR1 SGHTA, CDR2 FQGNSA. V was pared by 3 bases and J by 5 bases, with 13 bases between. The CDR3 extends over 14 amino acids. The DNA of the CDR3 is TGTGCCAGCAGCTTGAGCACAGGATTTACTGAAGCTTTCTTT. The encoded protein is CASSLSTGFTEAFF. The variable domain in full, with the rest retrieved from reference TRBV7-2 and TRBJ1-1, is GAGVSQSPSNKVTEKGKDVELRCDPISGHTALYWYRQSLGQGLEFLIYFQGNSAPDKSGLPSDRFSAERTGGSVSTLTIQRTQQEDSAVYLCASSLSTGFTEAFFGQGTRLTVV.

This clonotype was found a few times. The J gene is TRBJ2-5, the V gene TRBV11-2; 12 nucleotides match TRBD2. This CDR3 region has 16 residues. Germline CDR1 SGHAT, CDR2 FQNNGV. V was clipped by 6 bases and J by 7 bases; unmatched bases: 12. CDR3 DNA: TGTGCCAGCAGGGTAGTGCTAGCGGGAGGGCAGGGGACCCAGTACTTC. Amino acid sequence: CASRVVLAGGQGTQYF.

This clonotype was found many times. The CDR3 DNA sequence: TGTGCCACCAGAGACAGCAATCAGCCCCAGCATTTT. It is translated as CATRDSNQPQHF. The V gene is TRBV2, the J gene TRBJ1-5; D remains ambiguous. CDR3 length: 12 residues. V shed 10 bases and J shed 1 base, with 8 bases lying between them. Looked up from germline, CDR1 is SNHLY and CDR2 is FYNNEI.

V and J are TRBV19 and TRBJ2-1; 12 bases line up with TRBD2. Germline V gene sequence: CDR1 LNHDA, CDR2 SQIVND (reference sequence). The CDR3 has 16 amino acids. J was trimmed by 7 bases and V by 3 bases; bases with no gene match: 7. The CDR3 DNA follows: TGTGCCAGTAGTATTGGTGGACTAGCGGGAACGAATGAGCAGTTCTTC. This translates into CASSIGGLAGTNEQFF.

J is TRBJ2-1 and V is TRBV27; a weak D match, TRBD1 (5 bases). V shed 2 bases and J shed 0 bases, with 8 bases lying between them. CDR1 and CDR2 from the germline V gene are MNHEY and SMNVEV (reference sequence). The CDR3 length is 15 residues. The CDR3 loop is CASSLEGASYNEQFF. The CDR3 nucleotides are TGTGCCAGCAGTTTAGAAGGGGCCTCCTACAATGAGCAGTTCTTC.

Only a few counts were recorded for this clonotype. This rearrangement joins TRBV20-1 to TRBJ2-3; the match to TRBD1 covers 9 bases. The trim removed 6 bases at V and 4 bases at J, leaving 2 bases unmatched. CDR3 length equals 12 residues. The germline V gene has CDR1 DFQATT and CDR2 SNEGSKA (reference sequence). Here the CDR3 reads CSAGTGSDTQYF. The DNA of the CDR3 is TGCAGTGCAGGGACAGGGTCAGATACGCAGTATTTT.

The chain has TRBV6-4 and TRBJ2-3; 9 bases line up with TRBD2. Germline V lookup: CDR1 MRHNA, CDR2 SNTAGT. This CDR3 has 16 residues. Trimming took 8 bases from V and 5 from J; bases not matched to a gene: 14. The chain's CDR3 is CASPSSGAQGLDTQYF. CDR3 in DNA: TGTGCCAGCCCATCTAGCGGGGCGCAAGGACTAGATACGCAGTATTTT.

This clonotype was recorded many times. This chain links TRBV2 with TRBJ2-7, with 9 positions matching TRBD1. In germline, CDR1 is SNHLY, CDR2 FYNNEI. This CDR3 is built from 14 residues. With V trimmed by 4 bases and J by 1 base, 2 bases remained unmatched. Written as DNA, the CDR3 is TGTGCCAGCAGTGGACAGGGGGGGTCCTACGAGCAGTACTTC. Protein: CASSGQGGSYEQYF.

This clonotype appeared many times. The chain is built from TRBV2 and TRBJ2-7; D possibly corresponds to TRBD2 (6 bases). Germline V gene lookup returns CDR1 SNHLY and CDR2 FYNNEI. Trimming took off 0 bases at V and 6 bases at J, with 18 bases between the two ends. This CDR3 spans 16 amino acids. The CDR3 loop is CASSEARVLFGGEQYF. DNA of the CDR3: TGTGCCAGCAGTGAAGCGCGGGTACTGTTCGGGGGCGAGCAGTACTTC.

The rearrangement uses TRBV5-1 and TRBJ1-1; D ambiguous. The germline V gene has CDR1 SGHRS and CDR2 YFSETQ. The V end lost 3 bases, the J end lost 1 base, and 10 bases lay between the germline ends. The CDR3 is 14 residues long. The CDR3 region is CASSWFGENTEAFF. The CDR3 DNA follows: TGCGCCAGCAGCTGGTTTGGGGAGAACACTGAAGCTTTCTTT.

The CDR3 region has the DNA TGTGCCAGCAGCGAGGGCCGTGCCTCATACAATGAGCAGTTCTTC. It codes for CASSEGRASYNEQFF. The chain carries TRBV13 and TRBJ2-1; D is possibly TRBD2 (5 bases). The CDR3 is made up of 15 amino acids. With 5 bases removed from V and 4 bases from J, the gap between germline ends came to 15 bases. Germline CDR1 and CDR2: PRHDT and FYEKMQ (reference sequence).